This T cell receptor (beta chain) was sequenced for a study of beta chain features in type 1 diabetes. As for the study in general: Across the samples, approximately 110,000,000 sorted cells were examined in total. The study's findings and limits: People with Type 1 diabetes carried modestly yet significantly shorter TCRB CDR3s in all four CD4+ subsets.

A note on this clone: No antigen is known for it.

Markers CD45RO/CCR7/CD25/CD127/CD95/CD27 served to sort CD4+ naive, central memory, regulatory and stem cell-like memory cells. This CDR3 is 15 amino acids long. Trimming left V 4 bases short and J 2 bases short, with 15 bases between. Investigators reverse transcribed all isolated RNA, so they sequenced expressed TCRB transcripts. The table came from immunoSEQ multiplex PCR; TCRdb's copy has only in-frame clones and leaves some out. The sample holds around 160,000 clones, about 63% seen once. The chain uses TRBV23-1 and TRBJ2-7; tentatively, D is TRBD1 (5 bases). TRBV23-1 is given ORF status, its function remaining uncertain. The sample taken for sequencing was naive CD4+ T cells from blood. The sequence was obtained from a man aged 25-45 years with type 1 diabetes. CDR3 in DNA: TGCGCCAGCAGTCTTCCCTTCAGGGCGACCTACGAGCAGTACTTC. Encoded protein: CASSLPFRATYEQYF.